The next 8 T cell receptor beta chains were all read from a single sample in a study of blood T cell repertoires in COVID-19. This table comes from immunoSEQ multiplex PCR, and its TCRdb copy is limited to in-frame clones, with some not included. The sample holds approximately 170,000 clones, more than 75% seen once. The sample taken for sequencing was peripheral blood. The source is a man younger than 35 with COVID-19, enrolled during active disease.

V and J are TRBV7-2 and TRBJ1-6, with D tentatively TRBD1 (6 bases). Trimming pared 5 bases from V and 7 bases from J, leaving 15 bases between. Looked up from germline, CDR1 is SGHTA and CDR2 is FQGNSA. The CDR3 is 15 amino acids. The CDR3: CASSLRTVDNSPLHF. CDR3 coding DNA: TGTGCCAGCAGCCTAAGGACAGTTGACAATTCACCCCTCCACTTT.

This chain uses TRBV2 with TRBJ2-1; a weak D match, TRBD2 (5 bases). Germline V gene data show CDR1 as SNHLY and CDR2 as FYNNEI. Trimming pared 0 bases from V and 6 bases from J, leaving 21 bases between. The CDR3 is 18 residues long. CDR3 DNA sequence: TGTGCCAGCAGTGAAGCGCGAGGGCTAGGGATGATTTCCAATGAGCAGTTCTTC. Its translation: CASSEARGLGMISNEQFF. The variable domain in full, with the rest retrieved from reference TRBV2 and TRBJ2-1, is EPEVTQTPSHQVTQMGQEVILRCVPISNHLYFYWYRQILGQKVEFLVSFYNNEISEKSEIFDDQFSVERPDGSNFTLKIRSTKLEDSAMYFCASSEARGLGMISNEQFFGPGTRLTVL.

V gene TRBV27 combines with J gene TRBJ2-1, with TRBD2 as a possible D gene (5 bases). This CDR3 has 14 amino acids. Trimming left V 8 bases short and J 7 bases short, with 18 bases between. Germline CDR1 MNHEY, CDR2 SMNVEV (reference sequence). The CDR3 DNA follows: TGTGCCAGCGTAGGAGGACTTCCGGAGAATGAGCAGTTCTTC. Translation gives CASVGGLPENEQFF.

The chain combines TRBV7-6 with TRBJ2-7, with 8 positions matching TRBD2. This CDR3 has 15 residues. CDR1 is SGHVS, CDR2 FNYEAQ, per germline. V lost 5 bases, J lost 2 bases, and 8 bases stayed unmatched. The CDR3, as DNA: TGTGCCAGCAGCCAAGAGATCGGGAGGGCCTACGAGCAGTACTTC. As protein: CASSQEIGRAYEQYF. Full variable domain (remainder filled in from reference TRBV7-6 and TRBJ2-7): GAGVSQSPRYKVTKRGQDVALRCDPISGHVSLYWYRQALGQGPEFLTYFNYEAQQDKSGLPNDRFSAERPEGSISTLTIQRTEQRDSAMYRCASSQEIGRAYEQYFGPGTRLTVT.

This clone was counted once. The J gene is TRBJ2-7, the V gene TRBV28; D may be TRBD2 (6 bases). Germline CDR1 and CDR2: MDHEN and SYDVKM. Between the trimmed V and J ends, which lost 4 bases and 4 bases, there was a span of 23 bases. The CDR3 runs to 17 residues. CDR3 in amino acids: CASSSLLLGGARYEQYF. The CDR3 nucleotides are TGTGCCAGCAGTTCCCTTCTTCTCGGGGGAGCTCGTTACGAGCAGTACTTC.

This clone showed up many times. Other DNA sequences within the sample encode an identical CDR3. The V and J genes are TRBV7-9 and TRBJ2-7; 7 bases fit TRBD2. This CDR3 has 14 amino acids. V lost 3 bases and J lost 4; bases outside the gene matches: 6. CDR1 and CDR2 from the germline V gene are SEHNR and FQNEAQ (reference sequence). This chain's CDR3 is CASSFSGRDYEQYF. Written as DNA, the CDR3 is TGTGCCAGCAGCTTTAGTGGGAGGGATTACGAGCAGTACTTC.

The chain links TRBV7-3 to TRBJ2-2; TRBD1 matches at 12 bases. Looked up from germline, CDR1 is SGHTA and CDR2 is FQGTGA. This CDR3 is built from 19 residues. The junction had 16 bases not matched to a gene; V was cut back by 2 bases and J by 9 bases. CDR3 coding DNA: TGTGCCAGCAGCTTATGGAGGGGACAGGGGGCCATAAAGCCCCGGGAGCTGTTTTTT. Translation: CASSLWRGQGAIKPRELFF.

This chain uses TRBV19 with TRBJ1-6; D is perhaps TRBD1 (5 bases). The germline CDR1 and CDR2 sequences are LNHDA and SQIVND (reference sequence). This CDR3 has 15 residues. The germline V and J ends were trimmed by 8 bases and 0 bases, with 11 bases remaining between them. CDR3 protein: CASCRDSSYNSPLHF. CDR3 bases: TGTGCCAGTTGCCGCGACAGCTCCTATAATTCACCCCTCCACTTT.